One and the same sample provided the 19 T cell receptor beta chains below, sequenced in a study of shared clonotypes between healthy human individuals. Clones were sequenced by immunoSEQ multiplex PCR, and TCRdb holds only the in-frame ones, with some missing. The repertoire includes 550,000 to 700,000 clones, approximately 73% of them detected once, and 1.5% to 2% sits in the top ten. The sample taken for sequencing was memory CD4+ T cells sorted from blood. Indicated subset: CD45RA-negative fraction. All receptors come from a woman aged 30 to 39 in good health.

The rearrangement links TRBV6-5 to TRBJ2-7; D unresolved. CDR1 is MNHEY, CDR2 SVGAGI, per germline. V lost 2 bases to trimming and J lost 3 bases, with 14 bases between them. This CDR3 contains 15 residues. In DNA form, the CDR3 reads TGTGCCAGCAGTTACGGCCGCGGAGTGAACTACGAGCAGTACTTC. It yields the protein CASSYGRGVNYEQYF.

V usage is TRBV11-2 and J usage is TRBJ2-1, with no clear D. V gave up 2 bases and J gave up 5 bases, with 4 bases separating them. Germline V gene data show CDR1 as SGHAT and CDR2 as FQNNGV. The CDR3 sequence is 12 residues long. Here the CDR3 DNA reads TGTGCCAGCAGCTTACAAGACAATGAGCAGTTCTTC. Its protein is CASSLQDNEQFF.

V usage is TRBV5-4 and J usage is TRBJ2-2; 12 bases map to TRBD2. The length of the CDR3 is 15 residues. CDR1 is SGHNT, CDR2 YYREEE, per germline (reference sequence). Unmatched junction bases numbered 1, after V lost 3 bases and J lost 4 bases. The CDR3, as DNA: TGTGCCAGCAGCTCACTAGCGGGAGGCACCGGGGAGCTGTTTTTT. Translating gives CASSSLAGGTGELFF.

V usage is TRBV7-2 and J usage is TRBJ1-5, with 8 bases identical to TRBD1. Germline V lookup: CDR1 SGHTA, CDR2 FQGNSA. Unmatched junction bases numbered 10, after V lost 6 bases and J lost 9 bases. The CDR3 sequence is 14 residues long. CDR3 in DNA: TGTGCCAGCAGAGCTGGACAGGGAGGATGGCCCCAGCATTTT. Its translation: CASRAGQGGWPQHF.

The chain employs TRBV6-6 and TRBJ2-7; D unclear. The ends were cut back, 6 bases at V and 0 bases at J, with 12 bases in the middle. The CDR3 consists of 14 residues. Germline loops: CDR1 MNHNY, CDR2 SVGAGI (reference sequence). The CDR3 DNA reads as TGTGCCAGCAGAGGACCGACGGGCTCCTACGAGCAGTACTTC. This translates into CASRGPTGSYEQYF.

The genes are TRBV28 and TRBJ2-5; 10 bases agree with TRBD2. The length of the CDR3 is 15 residues. V was pared by 5 bases and J by 3 bases, with 6 bases of the junction left unmatched. CDR1 MDHEN and CDR2 SYDVKM come from the germline V gene. The CDR3 protein is CASSLRTSGKETQYF. For the CDR3, the DNA is TGTGCCAGCAGTCTCCGGACTAGCGGTAAAGAGACCCAGTACTTC.

In DNA form, the CDR3 reads TGTGCCAGCAGTTACTCGGCTGCGGGAGTCAATGAGCAGTTCTTC. Protein product: CASSYSAAGVNEQFF. This sequence joins TRBV6-5 and TRBJ2-1; the match to TRBD2 covers 7 bases. The CDR3 runs 15 residues. Germline CDR1 reads MNHEY; CDR2 reads SVGAGI. With V trimmed by 0 bases and J by 6 bases, 5 bases remained unmatched.

The count of this clone is one. The V call is TRBV7-9, the J call TRBJ1-1, with 10 bases lining up with TRBD1. After removal of 5 bases from V and 0 bases from J, the junction contained 12 bases not matched to a gene. The CDR3 has 18 amino acids. Germline CDR1 and CDR2: SEHNR and FQNEAQ (reference sequence). CDR3 sequence reads: CASSLYGQGELMNTEAFF. DNA of the CDR3: TGTGCCAGCAGCCTATACGGACAGGGGGAACTCATGAACACTGAAGCTTTCTTT. Filled out from reference TRBV7-9 and TRBJ1-1, the complete variable domain reads DTGVSQNPRHKITKRGQNVTFRCDPISEHNRLYWYRQTLGQGPEFLTYFQNEAQLEKSRLLSDRFSAERPKGSFSTLEIQRTEQGDSAMYLCASSLYGQGELMNTEAFFGQGTRLTVV.

This chain connects TRBV9 to TRBJ1-3, with D possibly matching TRBD1 (5 bases). The CDR3 runs to 15 residues. V lost 4 bases, J lost 0 bases, and 11 bases lay in between. Germline V lookup: CDR1 SGDLS, CDR2 YYNGEE. CDR3 sequence (DNA): TGTGCCAGCAGCCAAGGGGACGTCTCTGGAAACACCATATATTTT. Protein product: CASSQGDVSGNTIYF.

The chain links TRBV7-9 to TRBJ2-7; D possibly corresponds to TRBD2 (5 bases). CDR1 and CDR2 from the germline V gene are SEHNR and FQNEAQ (reference sequence). Trimming took off 4 bases at V and 4 bases at J, with 20 bases between the two ends. The CDR3 spans 16 residues. CDR3 sequence reads: CASSSGGVQEEYEQYF. In nucleotides, the CDR3 is TGTGCCAGCAGCTCCGGTGGGGTCCAGGAGGAGTACGAGCAGTACTTC.

The gene calls are TRBV4-1 and TRBJ1-1, with D perhaps matching TRBD1 (5 bases). The CDR3 covers 15 residues. Trimming cost V 4 bases and J 5 bases, with 17 bases left between them. Germline lookup yields CDR1 MGHRA and CDR2 YSYEKL. The CDR3 protein is CASSRDFIRGTEAFF. CDR3 bases: TGCGCCAGCAGCCGAGATTTTATTCGGGGGACTGAAGCTTTCTTT.

This clone was recorded once. The rearrangement uses TRBV6-5 and TRBJ2-5, with D maybe TRBD1 (6 bases). Per the germline V gene, CDR1 is MNHEY and CDR2 is SVGAGI. V gave up 5 bases and J gave up 4 bases, with 14 bases separating them. There are 14 residues in the CDR3. The CDR3 region has the DNA TGTGCCAGCAGTGACCAGGGGATTCGAGAGACCCAGTACTTC. It encodes CASSDQGIRETQYF.

V gene TRBV7-2 combines with J gene TRBJ2-3; 10 bases map to TRBD2. The CDR3 is made up of 14 amino acids. With 9 bases clipped from V and 5 bases from J, the junction kept 8 bases outside the gene matches. Germline V gives CDR1 SGHTA, CDR2 FQGNSA. Here the CDR3 reads CASDGLAGVDTQYF. DNA for the CDR3: TGTGCCAGTGACGGGCTAGCGGGAGTAGATACGCAGTATTTT.

This chain joins TRBV11-2 and TRBJ2-7; D is undetermined. Trimming shortened V by 2 bases and J by 1 base, and 9 bases separated the two germline ends. The germline V gene has CDR1 SGHAT and CDR2 FQNNGV. The CDR3 is 14 amino acids. The CDR3 DNA sequence: TGTGCCAGCAGCTTAATTCCGGGTTCCTACGAGCAGTACTTC. Translation gives CASSLIPGSYEQYF. Drawing the rest from reference TRBV11-2 and TRBJ2-7, the complete variable domain is EAGVAQSPRYKIIEKRQSVAFWCNPISGHATLYWYQQILGQGPKLLIQFQNNGVVDDSQLPKDRFSAERLKGVDSTLKIQPAKLEDSAVYLCASSLIPGSYEQYFGPGTRLTVT.

This chain uses TRBV4-1 with TRBJ1-4; no firm D call. The V end lost 7 bases, the J end lost 1 base, and 13 bases lay between the germline ends. Germline CDR1 is MGHRA and CDR2 is YSYEKL. There are 15 residues in the CDR3. The CDR3 protein is CASKVQSQTNEKLFF. The CDR3, as DNA: TGCGCCAGCAAGGTACAGAGCCAAACTAATGAAAAACTGTTTTTT.

Only one count was recorded for this clone. This rearrangement joins TRBV29-1 to TRBJ2-5; 8 nucleotides line up with TRBD1. With V trimmed by 3 bases and J by 4 bases, 7 bases remained unmatched. The germline gives CDR1 SQVTM, CDR2 ANQGSEA. The CDR3 has 14 amino acids. For the CDR3, the DNA is TGCAGCGTTGATACGGCGACAGGGGTAGAGACCCAGTACTTC. As protein: CSVDTATGVETQYF.

The rearrangement links TRBV5-1 to TRBJ2-7, with TRBD2 identical over 8 bases. This CDR3 has 13 amino acids. Germline-derived CDR1 and CDR2 are SGHRS and YFSETQ. V dropped 4 bases and J dropped 3; count of bases not matched to a gene: 3. The CDR3 DNA reads as TGCGCCAGCAGCAACAGCGGGAGCTACGAGCAGTACTTC. It encodes CASSNSGSYEQYF.

The J gene is TRBJ2-1, the V gene TRBV2; D unclear. There are 12 residues in the CDR3. Germline CDR1 reads SNHLY; CDR2 reads FYNNEI. V was pared by 11 bases and J by 4 bases, with 12 bases between. The CDR3: CAVGPNYNEQFF. In nucleotides, the CDR3 is TGTGCCGTCGGACCGAATTACAATGAGCAGTTCTTC.

This clone showed up just once. V and J are TRBV19 and TRBJ2-1, with 7 positions matching TRBD2. The J segment lost 6 bases and the V segment lost 1 base, leaving 6 bases of the junction unmatched. This CDR3 region has 15 residues. Germline V lookup: CDR1 LNHDA, CDR2 SQIVND (reference sequence). This chain's CDR3 is CASSIGRELANEQFF. CDR3 sequence (DNA): TGTGCCAGTAGTATAGGGCGGGAGCTGGCCAATGAGCAGTTCTTC.